A selection of T cell receptor beta chains follows, all from one sample in a study of blood T cells in healthy people across ages. Via MiXCR, TCRdb re-called the 5' RACE reads, giving one row per CDR3 protein. The table shows some 1.5 million distinct CDR3 sequences, with approximately 39% occurring only once. The sequenced sample consisted of blood. Receptors were obtained from a woman aged 18-30 years in good health. CDR3s leave out the opening cysteine and the closing phenylalanine or tryptophan. The order of the fields is V gene, J gene, CDR3 protein.

v_call: TRBV12-5; j_call: TRBJ2-1; cdr3_aa: ASGPGGSLSYNEQF
v_call: TRBV4-3; j_call: TRBJ2-5; cdr3_aa: ASSQGASGGQQETQY
v_call: TRBV10-3; j_call: TRBJ2-1; cdr3_aa: AIAVIRGSYNEQF
v_call: TRBV2; j_call: TRBJ2-7; cdr3_aa: ANRPTGAYEQY
v_call: TRBV27; j_call: TRBJ2-7; cdr3_aa: ASSLRGPGYEQY
v_call: TRBV4-3; j_call: .; cdr3_aa: ASSQDLAGANYNEQY
v_call: TRBV7-6; j_call: TRBJ1-4; cdr3_aa: ASSLLGTNEKLF
v_call: TRBV30; j_call: TRBJ2-5; cdr3_aa: AWTTSSGYQETQY
v_call: TRBV20-1; j_call: TRBJ2-7; cdr3_aa: SAISEFYEQY
v_call: TRBV11-2; j_call: TRBJ2-3; cdr3_aa: ASSLDGRGATDTQY
v_call: TRBV4-1; j_call: TRBJ1-6; cdr3_aa: ASSQADRVSFGSPLH
v_call: TRBV4-3; j_call: TRBJ1-1; cdr3_aa: ASSQELNTEAF
v_call: TRBV7-2; j_call: TRBJ2-2; cdr3_aa: ASTRGGYSSTGELF
v_call: TRBV27; j_call: TRBJ2-7; cdr3_aa: ASSPWGLGLKSYEQY
v_call: TRBV4-1; j_call: TRBJ2-3; cdr3_aa: ASSQPGAGADTQY
v_call: TRBV4-1; j_call: TRBJ2-2; cdr3_aa: ASSQAQGYGELF
v_call: TRBV5-1; j_call: TRBJ2-3; cdr3_aa: ASSLVSGYTDTQY
v_call: TRBV24-1; j_call: TRBJ2-1; cdr3_aa: ATSVVGGEQF
v_call: TRBV7-2; j_call: TRBJ1-3; cdr3_aa: ASSLALSRRTGNTIY